This T cell receptor (beta chain) was found in a study of shared clonotypes between healthy human individuals. Study findings and constraints: Naive subsets tended to show greater estimated richness than memory subsets.

The CDR3 is 14 amino acids. V gave up 4 bases and J gave up 3 bases; unmatched junction bases: 2. Looked up from germline, CDR1 is SQVTM and CDR2 is ANQGSEA. CD8 cells classed as naive were CD45RO-negative and positively selected for CCR7, excluding terminally differentiated effector memory CD45RA+ cells. This table comes from immunoSEQ multiplex PCR, and its TCRdb copy is limited to in-frame clones, with some not included. Among about 2,100,000 clones listed, 90% to 95% were seen once. This clone was seen ten or more times. Its antigen is unknown. This same CDR3 is encoded by further DNA sequences in the sample.

The TCR sequence derives from a man younger than 30 in good health. Some clones in this sample may be carry-over from other donors' samples. The gene calls are TRBV29-1 and TRBJ2-1, with 11 bases matching TRBD2. The sample comprised naive CD8+ T cells from PBMCs. DNA of the CDR3: TGCAGCGTTGTTGGACTAGCGGGCTACAATGAGCAGTTCTTC. Its protein is CSVVGLAGYNEQFF.